This T cell receptor beta chain derives from a study of early T cells in non-severe SARS-CoV-2 infection. On the study more broadly: Sequenced material consisted of bulk RNA (from unsorted whole blood), and chains were unpaired. Study results and limitations: Anti-spike CD8 responses were favored by VDJdb matching, which missed private and CD4 specificities.

Attachment of unique molecular identifiers to individual cDNA molecules was performed. TCRdb redid the calling of the 5' RACE reads with MiXCR, one entry per CDR3 protein. The profile shows 70,000 to 85,000 distinct CDR3 sequences, less than 15% of them singletons. Many counts were recorded for this clonotype. Its antigen is as yet unknown. Trimming pared 0 bases from V and 4 bases from J, leaving 10 bases between. Germline lookup yields CDR1 SGHRS and CDR2 YFSETQ. The CDR3 length is 14 residues. Input material: whole blood. The clonotype was recovered from an adult who was a healthcare worker with PCR-confirmed SARS-CoV-2 infection or an uninfected control (not recorded which). The V gene is TRBV5-1, the J gene TRBJ1-1; no firm D call. This chain's CDR3 is CASSLDRHPTEAFF. The CDR3 bases are TGCGCCAGCAGCTTGGATCGGCACCCCACTGAAGCTTTCTTT.